Presented here are 5 T cell receptor beta chains from one specimen sequenced in a study of blood T cell repertoires in COVID-19. Method: immunoSEQ multiplex PCR; TCRdb's copy keeps in-frame clones and lacks some. The repertoire includes 200,000 to 250,000 clones, around nine tenths of them detected once, and around 1.5% sits in the top ten. Sequencing was performed on peripheral blood. These TCRs come from a woman aged 55 to 70 who had recovered from COVID-19.

The CDR3 DNA reads as TGTGCCAGCAGTCCTATGACAGGGGCTATGAACACTGAAGCTTTCTTT. Translated, it gives CASSPMTGAMNTEAFF. The gene calls are TRBV5-6 and TRBJ1-1, with 8 bases that match TRBD1. CDR1 is SGHDT, CDR2 YYEEEE, per germline. This CDR3 has 16 amino acids. V shed 5 bases and J 0 bases; nucleotides not matched to a gene: 9. Full variable domain (remainder filled in from reference TRBV5-6 and TRBJ1-1): DAGVTQSPTHLIKTRGQQVTLRCSPKSGHDTVSWYQQALGQGPQFIFQYYEEEERQRGNFPDRFSGHQFPNYSSELNVNALLLGDSALYLCASSPMTGAMNTEAFFGQGTRLTVV.

The chain has TRBV4-1 and TRBJ1-2; D not certain. The germline CDR1 and CDR2 sequences are MGHRA and YSYEKL. There are 15 residues in the CDR3. Trimming pared 4 bases from V and 2 bases from J, leaving 14 bases between. The DNA for the CDR3 is TGCGCCAGCAGCCCCCCCGAACGAGGGAACTATGGCTACACCTTC. Translating it yields CASSPPERGNYGYTF.

The chain links TRBV9 to TRBJ2-7, with TRBD1 as a possible D gene (6 bases). This CDR3 has 13 residues. Trimming took off 2 bases at V and 3 bases at J, with 9 bases between the two ends. The germline V gene encodes CDR1 SGDLS and CDR2 YYNGEE. The CDR3 coding sequence is TGTGCCAGCAGCGTGGGGGCGGGCTACGAGCAGTACTTC. It translates to CASSVGAGYEQYF. Full variable domain (outside the CDR3, taken from reference TRBV9 and TRBJ2-7): DSGVTQTPKHLITATGQRVTLRCSPRSGDLSVYWYQQSLDQGLQFLIQYYNGEERAKGNILERFSAQQFPDLHSELNLSSLELGDSALYFCASSVGAGYEQYFGPGTRLTVT.

The gene calls are TRBV19 and TRBJ2-5, with 8 bases aligning to TRBD2. The V gene end was trimmed by 1 base and the J gene end by 5 bases; junction bases not matched to a gene: 9. The CDR3 sequence is 16 residues long. In germline, CDR1 is LNHDA, CDR2 SQIVND (reference sequence). For the CDR3, the DNA is TGTGCCAGTAGTATAGTTCCGGGACTAGGAACCGAGACCCAGTACTTC. Its protein is CASSIVPGLGTETQYF.

The chain combines TRBV6-6 with TRBJ2-2; D may be TRBD1 (5 bases). Trimming pared 7 bases from V and 3 bases from J, leaving 15 bases between. Germline V CDR1 and CDR2: MNHNY, SVGAGI (reference sequence). This CDR3 contains 15 residues. DNA for the CDR3: TGTGCCAGCATCTGGTGGCAGGGTGACACCGGGGAGCTGTTTTTT. It translates to CASIWWQGDTGELFF.